The 23 T cell receptor beta chains in this list originate from one sample, sequenced in a study of T cells in Graves' hyperthyroidism and ophthalmopathy. RNA transcripts were the template for amplifying TCR beta CDR3 regions. Initially, a first-round RT-PCR of the TCR CDR3 employed the HTBI primer set. MiXCR was run by TCRdb on the multiplex PCR reads, yielding one entry per CDR3 protein. The data contain 300,000 to 450,000 distinct CDR3 sequences, about 15% of them seen just once; the ten biggest clones take up approximately 30%. The sample taken for sequencing was blood. These TCRs come from a woman aged 25 to 39 with Graves' hyperthyroidism that later progressed to Graves' ophthalmopathy.

This clonotype was counted at least ten times. The V call is TRBV28, the J call TRBJ1-4; no definite D call. V was trimmed by 3 bases and J by 0 bases, leaving 14 bases between them. This CDR3 has 17 amino acids. Germline loops: CDR1 MDHEN, CDR2 SYDVKM. The CDR3 DNA reads as TGTGCCAGCAGTTTCTCACCTTTCTTTGCAACTAATGAAAAACTGTTTTTT. It yields the protein CASSFSPFFATNEKLFF.

This clonotype occurred many times. V gene TRBV24-1 combines with J gene TRBJ1-4; tentative D call: TRBD1 (6 bases). Trimming left V 3 bases short and J 5 bases short, with 18 bases between. This CDR3 has 17 residues. CDR1 is KGHDR and CDR2 is SFDVKD in the germline V gene. The CDR3, as DNA: TGTGCCACCAGTGATGCTTCCGGGACATATTCAAATGAAAAACTGTTTTTT. This gives the protein CATSDASGTYSNEKLFF.

This chain connects TRBV5-8 to TRBJ1-2, with 7 bases aligning to TRBD1. J gave up 1 base and V 4 bases, and 13 bases lay outside the gene matches. Germline CDR1 reads SGHTS; CDR2 reads YDEGEE. The length of the CDR3 is 17 residues. CDR3 region: CASSSAGTAHNNYGYTF. CDR3 nucleotides: TGTGCCAGCAGCAGCGCCGGGACAGCACATAATAACTATGGCTACACCTTC.

The chain recombines TRBV27 with TRBJ2-1; D possibly uses TRBD1 or TRBD2 (6 bases each). Looked up from germline, CDR1 is MNHEY and CDR2 is SMNVEV (reference sequence). This CDR3 is 13 amino acids long. V was pared by 2 bases and J by 9 bases, with 11 bases between. The CDR3 nucleotides read TGTGCCAGCAGTTTAAGGGGGAGGAGTGAGCAGTTCTTC. Translation gives CASSLRGRSEQFF.

Remarks on this clonotype: One end of the junction does not line up with germline, which may come from a read error. The chain joins TRBV9 to TRBJ1-4, with 12 bases aligning to TRBD1. Germline CDR1 is SGDLS and CDR2 is YYNGEE. The CDR3 consists of 17 residues. The DNA for the CDR3 is TGTGCCAGCCAACCGGGACAGGGGGCTGGAACTAATGAAAGACTGTTTTTT. Protein sequence: CASQPGQGAGTNERLFF.

In this sample, this clonotype turned up a few times. The chain recombines TRBV28 with TRBJ1-4; the D is unclear. Trimming removed 3 bases from V and 7 bases from J, with 12 bases in between. The CDR3 has 14 amino acids. CDR1 and CDR2 (germline): MDHEN, SYDVKM. The CDR3 DNA sequence: TGTGCCAGCAGTTTGCAGACGCACGGTGAAAAACTGTTTTTT. Residues: CASSLQTHGEKLFF.

The V and J genes are TRBV18 and TRBJ1-2, with 11 bases aligning to TRBD1. Germline trimming cut 6 bases from V and 7 bases from J; bases unmatched to any gene: 10. The CDR3 consists of 15 residues. Germline lookup yields CDR1 KGHSH and CDR2 LQKENI. CDR3 amino acids: CASSLGQGAYRGYTF. DNA of the CDR3: TGTGCCAGCTCGCTTGGACAGGGGGCGTATCGTGGCTACACCTTC.

This clonotype was seen repeatedly, ten times or more. This rearrangement joins TRBV7-2 to TRBJ2-1, with 8 nucleotides matching TRBD1. From germline, CDR1 is SGHTA and CDR2 FQGNSA. The CDR3 is made up of 16 amino acids. V was clipped by 5 bases and J by 4 bases; unmatched bases: 10. CDR3 sequence: CASSPGWDRPYNEQFF. In DNA, the CDR3 is TGTGCCAGCAGCCCCGGCTGGGACAGGCCTTACAATGAGCAGTTCTTC.

This clonotype was counted many times. The chain recombines TRBV2 with TRBJ2-3, with D possibly matching TRBD2 (5 bases). Germline V lookup: CDR1 SNHLY, CDR2 FYNNEI. The length of the CDR3 is 11 residues. V lost 4 bases and J 11 bases, leaving 10 bases between the germline ends. In DNA, the CDR3 is TGTGCCAGCAGTGGCGGGTTCGGGCAGTATTTT. Protein: CASSGGFGQYF.

Worth noting for this clonotype: Since a much larger clone is just one base distant, this may be a read error. V and J are TRBV12-3 or TRBV12-4 and TRBJ2-3, with D uncertain. This CDR3 spans 13 amino acids. The V gene lost 1 base and the J gene lost 4 bases, with 6 bases spanning the gap. This chain's CDR3 is CASSLGSPDTQYF. CDR3 coding DNA: TGTGCCAGCAGTTTAGGAAGTCCAGATACGCAGTATTTT.

There are a few counts of this clonotype. With a much larger clone just one base away, this may be a read error. The CDR3 loop reads CASSPRDKGLYEQYF. For the CDR3, the DNA is TGTGCCAGCAGTCCCCGGGACAAGGGGCTCTACGAGCAGTACTTC. The chain has TRBV28 and TRBJ2-7, with D tentatively TRBD1 (6 bases). V was clipped by 5 bases and J by 3 bases, with 17 bases between them. Germline V gene lookup returns CDR1 MDHEN and CDR2 SYDVKM. The CDR3 sequence is 15 residues long.

The CDR3 loop reads CSASPEQGVRGYTF. The CDR3 DNA sequence: TGCAGTGCTAGTCCCGAACAGGGGGTAAGAGGCTACACCTTC. The rearrangement links TRBV20-1 to TRBJ1-2; TRBD1 agrees at 8 bases. CDR1 DFQATT and CDR2 SNEGSKA come from the germline V gene (reference sequence). Unmatched junction bases numbered 11, after V lost 3 bases and J lost 8 bases. This CDR3 is built from 14 residues.

This clonotype occurred many times. The chain couples TRBV30 to TRBJ1-3; no clear D. CDR1 is GTSNPN, CDR2 SVGIG, per germline (reference sequence). Trimming shortened V by 3 bases and J by 3 bases, and 6 bases separated the two germline ends. The CDR3 has 12 amino acids. The CDR3 spells CAWSMDGNTIYF. DNA of the CDR3: TGTGCCTGGAGCATGGATGGAAACACCATATATTTT.

This clonotype was observed at least ten times. This chain joins TRBV4-1 and TRBJ2-2, with a possible D match to TRBD1 (5 bases). Trimming left V 3 bases short and J 1 base short, with 9 bases between. The CDR3 is 15 residues long. Germline V lookup: CDR1 MGHRA, CDR2 YSYEKL. The DNA of the CDR3 is TGCGCCAGCAGCCAGGAACAGGAGAACACCGGGGAGCTGTTTTTT. Residues: CASSQEQENTGELFF.

V usage is TRBV2 and J usage is TRBJ2-1, with 11 positions matching TRBD2. This CDR3 spans 17 amino acids. J gave up 0 bases and V 6 bases, and 7 bases lay outside the gene matches. Germline V CDR1 and CDR2: SNHLY, FYNNEI. The CDR3 nucleotides are TGTGCCAGCAGCATCCCGGGACTAGCGGACTCCTACAATGAGCAGTTCTTC. Translated: CASSIPGLADSYNEQFF.

Ten or more counts support this clonotype. The chain has TRBV12-3 or TRBV12-4 and TRBJ2-3; perhaps TRBD2 as D (6 bases). This CDR3 is built from 14 residues. V shed 3 bases and J shed 9 bases, with 16 bases lying between them. Written as DNA, the CDR3 is TGTGCCAGCAGTTTGGCGGTCGTGGGGGGAACGCAGTATTTT. Its translation is CASSLAVVGGTQYF.

V gene TRBV7-9 combines with J gene TRBJ1-6; TRBD1 matches at 7 bases. Germline V lookup: CDR1 SEHNR, CDR2 FQNEAQ (reference sequence). The CDR3 contains 14 residues. V was clipped by 5 bases and J by 14 bases; unmatched bases: 12. The CDR3 region is CASSPGGDGTALHF. In nucleotides, the CDR3 is TGTGCCAGCAGCCCAGGGGGGGACGGAACTGCCCTCCACTTT.

This clonotype was picked up many times. The chain uses TRBV10-1 and TRBJ2-2; 8 bases map to TRBD1. Per the germline V gene, CDR1 is WNHNN and CDR2 is SYGVQD (reference sequence). The CDR3 contains 14 residues. After removal of 2 bases from V and 7 bases from J, the junction contained 3 bases not matched to a gene. CDR3 sequence (DNA): TGCGCCAGCAGTGAGAGACAGGGGAGCGGGGAGCTGTTTTTT. It codes for CASSERQGSGELFF.

The chain is built from TRBV6-1 and TRBJ2-2; 11 nucleotides agree with TRBD2. The V gene's germline CDR1 is MNHNS and CDR2 SASEGT. The CDR3 has 20 amino acids. With 11 bases clipped from V and 0 bases from J, the junction kept 20 bases outside the gene matches. CDR3 in amino acids: CAGLVILTSGTSSNTGELFF. In DNA, the CDR3 is TGTGCCGGGTTAGTTATCTTGACTAGCGGGACAAGCTCGAACACCGGGGAGCTGTTTTTT.

Worth noting for this clonotype: This may stem from a read error, because a much larger clone lies one nucleotide away. The chain uses TRBV11-3 and TRBJ1-4; D is unresolved. V lost 1 base to trimming and J lost 1 base, with 22 bases between them. In germline, CDR1 is SGHNT, CDR2 YENEEA. The length of the CDR3 is 20 residues. CDR3 sequence reads: CASSLVFPSLMVVTNEKLFF. The CDR3, as DNA: TGTGCCAGCAGCTTAGTTTTCCCCTCGTTGATGGTTGTAACTAATGAAAAACTGTTTTTT.

This clonotype was seen ten or more times. This chain links TRBV20-1 with TRBJ2-7; TRBD2 is a possible D gene (5 bases). V shed 3 bases and J shed 3 bases, with 9 bases lying between them. The CDR3 loop spans 12 amino acids. Per germline, CDR1 DFQATT and CDR2 SNEGSKA (reference sequence). CDR3 region: CSASYGVYEQYF. CDR3 DNA sequence: TGCAGTGCTAGCTACGGGGTCTACGAGCAGTACTTC.

Many counts were recorded for this clonotype. V and J are TRBV6-1 and TRBJ2-5; the D is unclear. V was clipped by 2 bases and J by 5 bases, with 9 bases between them. CDR1 and CDR2 from the germline V gene are MNHNS and SASEGT. The CDR3 contains 13 residues. This chain's CDR3 is CASSERAQETQYF. CDR3 DNA: TGTGCCAGCAGTGAAAGAGCGCAGGAGACCCAGTACTTC.

This clonotype has ten or more counts. The genes are TRBV27 and TRBJ2-5, with TRBD2 identical over 7 bases. The germline gives CDR1 MNHEY, CDR2 SMNVEV (reference sequence). The CDR3 covers 12 residues. V gave up 5 bases and J gave up 7 bases; unmatched junction bases: 4. CDR3 loop: CASSPPGGTQYF. CDR3 in DNA: TGTGCCAGCAGTCCCCCGGGGGGGACCCAGTACTTC.